Listed below are T cell receptor beta chains from one sample, sequenced in a study of identical twins. Using its own MiXCR run on the 5' RACE reads, TCRdb lists one record per CDR3 protein. The table lists approximately 530,000 distinct CDR3 sequences, about 22% of them singletons. The data also belong to a second study, concerning yellow fever vaccine responses in identical twins.

Sequencing used CD4+ T cells sorted from blood. The receptors were gathered from a woman under 30 in good health. CDR3s include the opening cysteine and the closing phenylalanine or tryptophan. Each record gives: D gene, V gene, CDR3 length, J gene, clone size, CDR3 protein, CDR3 DNA. D genes are given only for firm matches. Part of the rows lack a size; the others show once, few, many or a class for expanded clones.

TRBD1	TRBV5-1	16	TRBJ1-4	.	CASSLSGQALNEKLFF	TGCGCCAGCAGCTTGAGCGGACAGGCGCTTAATGAAAAACTGTTTTTT
.	TRBV6-1	13	TRBJ1-4	few	CASRPQRNEKLFF	TGTGCCAGCAGACCACAGCGAAATGAAAAACTGTTTTTT
TRBD1	TRBV20-1	13	TRBJ1-2	.	CSATTGVNYGYTF	TGCAGTGCTACCACAGGGGTAAACTATGGCTACACCTTC
TRBD1	TRBV6-5	12	TRBJ1-1	.	CASRTGYTEAFF	TGTGCCAGCCGGACAGGGTACACTGAAGCTTTCTTT
.	TRBV12-3/TRBV12-4	15	TRBJ2-2	many	CASSLLQGNTGELFF	TGTGCCAGCAGTCTCCTACAGGGGAACACCGGGGAGCTGTTTTTT
.	TRBV3-1	15	TRBJ2-5	.	CASSRVPGRQETQYF	TGTGCCAGCAGCCGAGTACCGGGACGCCAAGAGACCCAGTACTTC
.	TRBV7-9	16	TRBJ2-3	.	CASSSLIAASTDTQYF	TGTGCCAGCAGCTCCCTAATAGCGGCTAGCACAGATACGCAGTATTTT
TRBD1	TRBV5-6	15	TRBJ1-1	.	CASSTWIRGDTEAFF	TGTGCCAGCAGCACGTGGATCAGGGGGGACACTGAAGCTTTCTTT
.	TRBV5-1	16	TRBJ2-3	.	CASSFSASLRTDTQYF	TGCGCCAGCAGCTTCTCCGCCTCCTTACGCACAGATACGCAGTATTTT
.	TRBV6-1	15	TRBJ2-1	few	CASSEPASSRNEQFF	TGTGCCAGCAGTGAACCGGCTAGCTCTAGGAATGAGCAGTTCTTC
.	TRBV4-1	15	TRBJ2-3	few	CASTQTILSTDTQYF	TGCGCCAGCACCCAAACCATCTTAAGCACAGATACGCAGTATTTT
.	TRBV28	11	TRBJ1-1	.	CASRIKHEAFF	TGTGCCAGCAGGATAAAGCATGAAGCTTTCTTT
TRBD1	TRBV6-5	15	TRBJ2-4	.	CASSYSRTGAAIQYF	TGTGCCAGCAGTTACTCGAGGACAGGCGCCGCCATTCAGTACTTC
TRBD1	TRBV28	14	TRBJ2-7	.	CASKGDRGRYEQYF	TGTGCCAGCAAGGGGGACAGGGGGAGATACGAGCAGTACTTC
.	TRBV18	12	TRBJ2-5	.	CASSYREESQYF	TGTGCCAGCTCATACAGGGAAGAGAGCCAGTACTTC
.	TRBV12-3/TRBV12-4	14	TRBJ1-5	few	CASSFMGGGQPQHF	TGTGCCAGCAGTTTCATGGGGGGCGGCCAGCCCCAGCATTTT
TRBD1	TRBV29-1	14	TRBJ2-7	few	CSVSKTGDSYEQYF	TGCAGCGTTAGTAAGACAGGGGATTCCTACGAGCAGTACTTC
.	TRBV20-1	12	TRBJ2-7	.	CSARDFSYEQYF	TGCAGTGCTAGAGATTTTTCTTACGAGCAGTACTTC
.	TRBV27	15	TRBJ2-6	few	CASRRTASGANVLTF	TGTGCCAGCAGGAGGACAGCCTCTGGGGCCAACGTCCTGACTTTC
.	TRBV12-5	12	TRBJ1-1	few	CASGNMNTEAFF	TGTGCTAGTGGCAACATGAACACTGAAGCTTTCTTT
.	TRBV18	13	TRBJ2-7	.	CASSRSRAYEQYF	TGTGCCAGCTCCCGGTCTCGGGCCTACGAGCAGTACTTC
TRBD2	TRBV28	15	TRBJ2-1	few	CATKAASGDYNEQFF	TGTGCCACCAAAGCGGCTAGCGGGGACTACAATGAGCAGTTCTTC
.	TRBV29-1	13	TRBJ1-1	.	CSVEIRASREAFF	TGCAGCGTTGAAATCCGGGCGAGTCGGGAAGCTTTCTTT
.	TRBV12-5	13	TRBJ2-1	few	CASGLRFYNEQFF	TGTGCTAGTGGTTTGCGCTTCTACAATGAGCAGTTCTTC
TRBD1	TRBV2	14	TRBJ1-5	.	CASSRTGFNQPQHF	TGTGCCAGCAGCCGGACAGGGTTCAATCAGCCCCAGCATTTT
.	TRBV5-1	14	TRBJ2-3	few	CASSLGQWTDTQYF	TGCGCCAGCAGCCTAGGACAGTGGACAGATACGCAGTATTTT
.	TRBV27	14	TRBJ2-7	.	CASSFGGINYEQYF	TGTGCCAGCAGTTTCGGTGGGATTAACTACGAGCAGTACTTC
TRBD2	TRBV20-1	15	TRBJ2-3	few	CSALTSGGATDTQYF	TGCAGTGCTCTCACTAGCGGGGGGGCGACAGATACGCAGTATTTT
TRBD2	TRBV5-1	16	TRBJ2-7	.	CASSTVAGGPGNEQYF	TGCGCCAGCAGCACCGTAGCGGGAGGGCCCGGTAACGAGCAGTACTTC
TRBD1	TRBV12-3/TRBV12-4	15	TRBJ2-5	.	CASSFVQGAQETQYF	TGTGCCAGCAGTTTCGTACAGGGGGCCCAAGAGACCCAGTACTTC
.	TRBV20-1	13	TRBJ2-1	few	CSLQGRPYNEQFF	TGCAGCCTACAGGGCCGGCCCTACAATGAGCAGTTCTTC
.	TRBV12-3/TRBV12-4	16	TRBJ1-6	.	CASSLSVGQRNSPLHF	TGTGCCAGCAGTTTAAGTGTCGGACAGCGGAATTCACCCCTCCACTTT
.	TRBV24-1	16	TRBJ2-3	.	CATSDFPGGHTDTQYF	TGTGCCACCAGTGATTTTCCGGGGGGACACACAGATACGCAGTATTTT
TRBD1	TRBV10-3	17	TRBJ2-2	few	CAISERRGLPNTGELFF	TGTGCCATCAGTGAGCGCAGGGGGCTCCCGAACACCGGGGAGCTGTTTTTT
TRBD2	TRBV3-1	16	TRBJ2-5	few	CASSQWVAGGSETQYF	TGTGCCAGCAGCCAATGGGTAGCGGGAGGGTCAGAGACCCAGTACTTC
.	TRBV29-1	11	TRBJ2-7	.	CSVEVGPGMVF	TGCAGCGTTGAAGTTGGGCCGGGGATGGTGTTC
TRBD2	TRBV28	15	TRBJ2-1	.	CASSLSAGESGEQFF	TGTGCCAGCAGTTTATCGGCGGGAGAATCGGGTGAGCAGTTCTTC
.	TRBV20-1	15	TRBJ2-1	.	CSARDKGPLYNEQFF	TGCAGTGCTAGAGATAAGGGGCCCCTATACAATGAGCAGTTCTTC
TRBD1	TRBV5-1	15	TRBJ2-1	many	CASSFGGTGYNEQFF	TGCGCCAGCAGCTTTGGTGGGACAGGCTACAATGAGCAGTTCTTC